The clone carrying this TCR beta chain was observed once. Its antigen is unidentified. TCRdb keeps only in-frame clones here, not all; method: immunoSEQ multiplex PCR. In the table there are around 370,000 clones, approximately 90% of which are singletons. The record originates from a study of Ad26.COV2.S vaccination and SARS-CoV-2 variants. Overall study results and limits: Relative to placebo recipients, vaccine recipients exhibited elevated spike-specific TCR breadth. In TCR breadth and depth analyses, total T cell responses may have been underestimated. Comparable non-spike TCR breadth was observed in vaccine and placebo recipients.

Germline values: CDR1 MRHNA, CDR2 SNTAGT. With 6 bases removed from V and 4 bases from J, the gap between germline ends came to 15 bases. This CDR3 has 14 amino acids. This chain connects TRBV6-4 to TRBJ1-2, with D hard to call. The clonotype was recovered from a human donor who had recovered from COVID-19. The sample was peripheral blood, taken after recovery from COVID-19. The CDR3 sequence is CASRFYPGLYGYTF. The CDR3, as DNA: TGTGCCAGCAGATTTTACCCAGGCCTCTATGGCTACACCTTC.